This T cell receptor beta chain was found in a study of T cell repertoires in cytomegalovirus infection. TCRdb fed the reads into MiXCR, producing one record per CDR3 protein. The table includes approximately 190,000 distinct CDR3 sequences, roughly 27% detected once. This CDR3 contains 14 residues. Germline CDR1 and CDR2: GTSNPN and SVGIG (reference sequence). The germline V and J ends were trimmed by 4 bases and 6 bases, with 18 bases remaining between them. The sample comprised PBMCs. This chain links TRBV30 with TRBJ1-1; D is uncertain. This TCR was sampled from a human donor in good health (CMV status not recorded). Some clones in this sample may be carry-over from other donors' samples. The CDR3 protein is CAWNTIEGQAEAFF. DNA for the CDR3: TGTGCCTGGAATACAATCGAGGGTCAGGCTGAAGCTTTCTTT.